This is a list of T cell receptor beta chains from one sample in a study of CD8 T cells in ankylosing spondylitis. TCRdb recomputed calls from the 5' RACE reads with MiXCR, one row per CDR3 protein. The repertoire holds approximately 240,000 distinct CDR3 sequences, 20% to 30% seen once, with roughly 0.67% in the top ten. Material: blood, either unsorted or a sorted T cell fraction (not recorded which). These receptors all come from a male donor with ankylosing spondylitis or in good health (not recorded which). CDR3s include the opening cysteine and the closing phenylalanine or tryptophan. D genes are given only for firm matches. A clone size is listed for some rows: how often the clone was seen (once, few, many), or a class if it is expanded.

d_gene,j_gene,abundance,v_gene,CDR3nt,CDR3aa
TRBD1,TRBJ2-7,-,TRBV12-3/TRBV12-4,TGTGCCAGCACCTACAGGGGACCCTACGAGCAGTACTTC,CASTYRGPYEQYF
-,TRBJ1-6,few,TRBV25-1,TGTGCCAGCCTGGACCGGAGTCGAAATTCACCCCTCCACTTT,CASLDRSRNSPLHF
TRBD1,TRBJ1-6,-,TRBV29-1,TGCAGCGCCAGACAGGGTTCGAATTCACCCCTCCACTTT,CSARQGSNSPLHF
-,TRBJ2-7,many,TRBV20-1,TGCAGTGCTTTCAAATACGAGCAGTACTTC,CSAFKYEQYF
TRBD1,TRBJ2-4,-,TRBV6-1,TGTGCCAGCAGAAATTCAGGGGGCACGGACATTCAGTACTTC,CASRNSGGTDIQYF
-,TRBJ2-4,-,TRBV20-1,TGCAGTGCTCGGTCTTCGGACGGACAAAACATTCAGTACTTC,CSARSSDGQNIQYF
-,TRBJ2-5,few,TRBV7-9,TGTGCCAGCAGCTCTCGGACAGAACAAGAGACCCAGTACTTC,CASSSRTEQETQYF
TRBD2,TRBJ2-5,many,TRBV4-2,TGTGCCAGCAGCCAAGGAGTTGGTTTGGCTAGCGGGGGCCAAGAGACCCAGTACTTC,CASSQGVGLASGGQETQYF
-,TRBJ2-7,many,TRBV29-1,TGCAGCGTTGAAGATCAGAAGTACGAGCAGTACTTC,CSVEDQKYEQYF
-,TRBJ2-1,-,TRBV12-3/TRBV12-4,TGTGCCAGCACCTTGGGGACACAGCAGTTCTTC,CASTLGTQQFF
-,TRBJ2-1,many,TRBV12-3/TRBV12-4,TGTGCCAGCAGTGCCCTAGCCGGGAGCCAGTTCTTC,CASSALAGSQFF
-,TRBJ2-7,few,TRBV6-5,TGTGCCAGCAGTTACGGAGACACCAGATACGAGCAGTACTTC,CASSYGDTRYEQYF
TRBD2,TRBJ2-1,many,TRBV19,TGTGCCAGTAGTATAGATCCAGCGGGGGCGGGATATTACAATGAGCAGTTCTTC,CASSIDPAGAGYYNEQFF
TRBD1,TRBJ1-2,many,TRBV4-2,TGTGCCAGCGGGTCCGGGGGACAGAGAAAAACCTATGGCTACACCTTC,CASGSGGQRKTYGYTF
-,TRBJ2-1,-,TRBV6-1,TGTGCCAGTCACCCCCTCGCGGGGAGCTCCTACAATGAGCAGTTCTTC,CASHPLAGSSYNEQFF
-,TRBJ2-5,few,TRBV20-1,TGCAGTGCTCCAGCAAGGGCCCAAGAGACCCAGTACTTC,CSAPARAQETQYF
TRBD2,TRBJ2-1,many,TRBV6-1,TGTGCCAGCAGGTCCCTTGGGCAGCGGGGGGTCAATGAGCAGTTCTTC,CASRSLGQRGVNEQFF
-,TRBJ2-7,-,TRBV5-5,TGTGCCAGCAGCTTGCGAACAGGGTGGTACGAGCAGTACTTC,CASSLRTGWYEQYF
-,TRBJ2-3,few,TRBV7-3,TGTGCCAGCAGTCTAGGGCGGGGGCGCGTTGATACGCAGTATTTT,CASSLGRGRVDTQYF